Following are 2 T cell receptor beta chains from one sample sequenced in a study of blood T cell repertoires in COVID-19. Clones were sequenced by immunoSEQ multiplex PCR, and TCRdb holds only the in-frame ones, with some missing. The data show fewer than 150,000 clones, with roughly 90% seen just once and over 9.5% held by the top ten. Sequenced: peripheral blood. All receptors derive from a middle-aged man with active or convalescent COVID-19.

The CDR3 region is CSVEDLAGGTGEQYF. CDR3 coding DNA: TGCAGCGTTGAAGATCTAGCGGGAGGGACGGGCGAGCAGTACTTC. This sequence joins TRBV29-1 and TRBJ2-7; 12 bases agree with TRBD2. The germline CDR1 and CDR2 sequences are SQVTM and ANQGSEA. The CDR3 is 15 amino acids. The V segment lost 0 bases and the J segment 6 bases; nucleotides outside the gene matches: 6.

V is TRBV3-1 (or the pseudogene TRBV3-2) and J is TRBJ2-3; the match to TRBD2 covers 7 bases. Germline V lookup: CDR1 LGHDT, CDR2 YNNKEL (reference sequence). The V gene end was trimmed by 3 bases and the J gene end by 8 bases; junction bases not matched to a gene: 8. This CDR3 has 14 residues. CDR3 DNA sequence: TGTGCCAGCAGCCAGGCGGGAGAGAAAGGTACGCAGTATTTT. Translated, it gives CASSQAGEKGTQYF.